These T cell receptor beta chains were read from a single sample in a study of cytomegalovirus exposure and HLA in healthy donors. TCRdb's table, derived via immunoSEQ multiplex PCR, lists solely in-frame clones and lacks some. The sample lists 100,000 to 150,000 clones; 60% to 85% were seen once. What was sequenced was PBMCs. The receptors shown here come from a woman aged 40 to 50 in good health and CMV-seronegative. CDR3s include the opening cysteine and the closing phenylalanine or tryptophan. D genes are given only for firm matches. Not every row has a clone size; where given, it reads once, few, many or a size class.

V: TRBV18; D: TRBD1; size: NA; J: TRBJ1-1; CDR3: CASSPDYGTVEAFF; DNA: TGTGCCAGCTCACCAGACTACGGGACAGTTGAAGCTTTCTTT
V: TRBV7-9; D: TRBD1; size: NA; J: TRBJ1-1; CDR3: CSSSITRDSTEAFF; DNA: TGTTCCAGCAGCATCACCCGGGACAGCACTGAAGCTTTCTTT
V: TRBV5-1; D: TRBD2; size: few; J: TRBJ2-5; CDR3: CASSRETGGEETQYF; DNA: TGCGCCAGCAGCCGGGAAACGGGGGGGGAAGAGACCCAGTACTTC
V: TRBV6-1; D: TRBD1; size: NA; J: TRBJ2-1; CDR3: CAIGVAGGGNEQFF; DNA: TGTGCCATCGGGGTGGCAGGGGGTGGGAATGAGCAGTTCTTC
V: TRBV5-1; D: NA; size: NA; J: TRBJ2-5; CDR3: CASSTQGTRVSETQYF; DNA: TGCGCCAGCAGCACTCAGGGGACGCGGGTAAGCGAGACCCAGTACTTC
V: TRBV5-1; D: TRBD2; size: NA; J: TRBJ2-7; CDR3: CASSRTSESYEQYF; DNA: TGCGCCAGCAGTCGGACTAGCGAGTCCTACGAGCAGTACTTC
V: TRBV4-2; D: NA; size: NA; J: TRBJ2-5; CDR3: CASSPRGYQETQYF; DNA: TGTGCCAGCAGCCCCCGGGGTTACCAAGAGACCCAGTACTTC
V: TRBV6-1; D: NA; size: NA; J: TRBJ1-2; CDR3: CASSLGPERGYTF; DNA: TGTGCCAGCAGCCTAGGTCCCGAGAGGGGCTACACCTTC
V: TRBV9; D: NA; size: NA; J: TRBJ1-5; CDR3: CAIPTVLNGNQPQHF; DNA: TGTGCCATCCCGACAGTCCTGAATGGCAATCAGCCCCAGCATTTT
V: TRBV6-5; D: NA; size: NA; J: TRBJ1-1; CDR3: CASTIPGHSEAFF; DNA: TGTGCCAGCACTATCCCGGGACACTCTGAAGCTTTCTTT
V: TRBV11-3; D: TRBD2; size: NA; J: TRBJ2-1; CDR3: CASSLAGRSGGAGNEQFF; DNA: TGTGCCAGCAGCCTGGCCGGGAGAAGCGGGGGGGCAGGAAATGAGCAGTTCTTC
V: TRBV10-2; D: TRBD2; size: NA; J: TRBJ2-7; CDR3: CASRPGTSTDTRQYF; DNA: TGCGCCAGCAGGCCAGGGACTAGCACCGATACGAGACAGTACTTC
V: TRBV6-1; D: NA; size: once; J: TRBJ1-5; CDR3: CASSGQFNQPQHF; DNA: TGTGCCAGCAGCGGACAGTTCAATCAGCCCCAGCATTTT
V: TRBV4-1; D: TRBD1; size: NA; J: TRBJ1-5; CDR3: CASSQVKGDSENSNQPQHF; DNA: TGCGCCAGCAGCCAAGTTAAGGGGGACAGTGAGAATAGCAATCAGCCCCAGCATTTT
V: TRBV7-9; D: TRBD1; size: NA; J: TRBJ1-1; CDR3: CASSYTGVPEAFF; DNA: TGTGCCAGCAGTTATACAGGGGTACCTGAAGCTTTCTTT
V: TRBV9; D: NA; size: NA; J: TRBJ2-2; CDR3: CASSPSDTGELFF; DNA: TGTGCCAGTTCCCCATCGGACACCGGGGAGCTGTTTTTT
V: TRBV28; D: NA; size: NA; J: TRBJ1-4; CDR3: CASSSRTAPTNEKLFF; DNA: TGTGCCAGCAGTTCCCGGACAGCTCCAACTAATGAAAAACTGTTTTTT
V: TRBV7-9; D: NA; size: NA; J: TRBJ2-4; CDR3: CASSLDSRAQNSQYF; DNA: TGTGCCAGCAGCTTAGACAGCCGAGCTCAAAACAGTCAGTACTTC
V: TRBV28; D: NA; size: once; J: TRBJ2-5; CDR3: CASSLSRGRETQYF; DNA: TGTGCCAGCAGTTTATCGCGGGGTCGAGAGACCCAGTACTTC
V: TRBV7-2; D: NA; size: NA; J: TRBJ1-5; CDR3: CASSLVGGYSNQPQHF; DNA: TGTGCCAGCAGCTTAGTCGGAGGATATAGCAATCAGCCCCAGCATTTT
V: TRBV19; D: TRBD2; size: NA; J: TRBJ2-1; CDR3: CASSSRLGRDVYNEQFF; DNA: TGTGCCAGTAGTAGTCGTCTGGGGAGGGACGTGTACAATGAGCAGTTCTTC
V: TRBV19; D: NA; size: NA; J: TRBJ1-1; CDR3: CASSILSGMNTEAFF; DNA: TGTGCCAGTAGTATATTATCGGGTATGAACACTGAAGCTTTCTTT
V: TRBV28; D: NA; size: once; J: TRBJ2-7; CDR3: CASSPTAPYEQYF; DNA: TGTGCCAGCAGTCCGACAGCCCCCTACGAGCAGTACTTC
V: TRBV27; D: TRBD2; size: once; J: TRBJ2-5; CDR3: CASSSGLAVEAQYF; DNA: TGTGCCAGCAGTTCCGGACTAGCGGTAGAGGCCCAGTACTTC
V: TRBV23-1; D: TRBD1; size: NA; J: TRBJ2-7; CDR3: CASPKGGQGGTPYEQYF; DNA: TGCGCCAGCCCGAAGGGGGGACAGGGGGGGACCCCCTACGAGCAGTACTTC
V: TRBV6-5; D: TRBD1; size: NA; J: TRBJ2-3; CDR3: CASSVDRGGADTQYF; DNA: TGTGCCAGCAGTGTGGACAGGGGGGGCGCAGATACGCAGTATTTT
V: TRBV19; D: TRBD1; size: NA; J: TRBJ1-5; CDR3: CASAGTGGWGQPQHF; DNA: TGTGCCAGTGCCGGGACAGGGGGTTGGGGTCAGCCCCAGCATTTT
V: TRBV5-1; D: TRBD1; size: NA; J: TRBJ2-6; CDR3: CASSLIGTGASGANVLTF; DNA: TGCGCCAGCAGCTTAATCGGGACAGGGGCCTCTGGGGCCAACGTCCTGACTTTC
V: TRBV13; D: TRBD2; size: NA; J: TRBJ2-7; CDR3: CASSPKLAGVPYEQYF; DNA: TGTGCCAGCAGCCCCAAACTAGCGGGGGTCCCCTACGAGCAGTACTTC
V: TRBV28; D: NA; size: NA; J: TRBJ2-5; CDR3: CASSTGTVGETQYF; DNA: TGTGCCAGCAGTACAGGAACCGTAGGGGAGACCCAGTACTTC
V: TRBV27; D: NA; size: NA; J: TRBJ2-3; CDR3: CASSSVTDTQYF; DNA: TGTGCCAGCAGTTCCGTTACAGATACGCAGTATTTT
V: TRBV5-6; D: TRBD1; size: few; J: TRBJ1-2; CDR3: CASSLYHTGGYGYTF; DNA: TGTGCCAGCAGCTTGTACCACACAGGGGGCTATGGCTACACCTTC
V: TRBV7-9; D: TRBD1; size: NA; J: TRBJ1-6; CDR3: CASSLGSGTGNSPLHF; DNA: TGTGCCAGCAGCTTAGGCTCCGGGACAGGGAATTCACCCCTCCACTTT
V: TRBV30; D: NA; size: once; J: TRBJ1-1; CDR3: CAWNIFVSEAFF; DNA: TGTGCCTGGAATATTTTCGTCTCTGAAGCTTTCTTT
V: TRBV19; D: NA; size: once; J: TRBJ1-1; CDR3: CASSIGGGTEAFF; DNA: TGTGCCAGTAGTATCGGCGGTGGCACTGAAGCTTTCTTT
V: TRBV19; D: NA; size: NA; J: TRBJ2-3; CDR3: CASRYDTQYF; DNA: TGTGCCAGCAGGTACGATACGCAGTATTTT
V: TRBV5-4; D: NA; size: NA; J: TRBJ2-5; CDR3: CASSFDAGSETQYF; DNA: TGTGCCAGCAGCTTCGATGCCGGGAGTGAGACCCAGTACTTC
V: TRBV7-3; D: NA; size: NA; J: TRBJ1-2; CDR3: CASNEGGDGYGYTF; DNA: TGTGCCAGCAACGAGGGAGGAGACGGCTATGGCTACACCTTC
V: TRBV28; D: NA; size: NA; J: TRBJ1-5; CDR3: CASSLVGGGINQPQHF; DNA: TGTGCCAGCAGTTTGGTCGGGGGAGGAATCAATCAGCCCCAGCATTTT
V: TRBV10-1; D: TRBD1; size: NA; J: TRBJ2-1; CDR3: CASTPGQGNNEQFF; DNA: TGCGCCAGTACCCCGGGACAGGGGAACAATGAGCAGTTCTTC
V: TRBV27; D: NA; size: NA; J: TRBJ2-2; CDR3: CASSLLGTGELFF; DNA: TGTGCCAGCAGTTTACTCGGCACCGGGGAGCTGTTTTTT
V: TRBV5-4; D: NA; size: NA; J: TRBJ2-1; CDR3: CASSTRQSSYNEQFF; DNA: TGTGCCAGCAGCACGCGGCAGAGCTCCTACAATGAGCAGTTCTTC
V: TRBV7-3; D: NA; size: NA; J: TRBJ2-1; CDR3: CASSPYNVGEQFF; DNA: TGTGCCAGCAGCCCTTATAACGTCGGTGAGCAGTTCTTC
V: TRBV21-1; D: NA; size: few; J: TRBJ2-3; CDR3: CASSKAGGKTTDTQYF; DNA: TGTGCCAGCAGCAAAGCAGGGGGCAAAACCACAGATACGCAGTATTTT
V: TRBV4-2; D: TRBD2; size: NA; J: TRBJ2-2; CDR3: CASSQELLLAGERDTGELFF; DNA: TGTGCCAGCAGCCAAGAGCTTTTACTAGCGGGGGAAAGGGACACCGGGGAGCTGTTTTTT
V: TRBV5-6; D: NA; size: NA; J: TRBJ2-2; CDR3: CASSLGHSGELFF; DNA: TGTGCCAGCAGCTTGGGCCACTCCGGGGAGCTGTTTTTT
V: TRBV28; D: NA; size: NA; J: TRBJ2-5; CDR3: CASSTHIGFDF; DNA: TGTGCCAGCAGTACGCACATTGGTTTTGACTTC
V: TRBV11-2; D: NA; size: NA; J: TRBJ2-7; CDR3: CASSLGLEYEQYF; DNA: TGTGCCAGCAGCTTAGGACTAGAGTACGAGCAGTACTTC
V: TRBV28; D: TRBD1; size: NA; J: TRBJ2-4; CDR3: CASSSTGVGRNSQYF; DNA: TGTGCCAGCAGTTCGACAGGGGTTGGGAGAAACAGTCAGTACTTC
V: TRBV9; D: NA; size: NA; J: TRBJ1-1; CDR3: CASKKDSRNTEAFF; DNA: TGTGCCAGCAAAAAGGACAGTAGGAACACTGAAGCTTTCTTT
V: TRBV6-5; D: NA; size: NA; J: TRBJ2-7; CDR3: CASSYRENSYEQYF; DNA: TGTGCCAGCAGTTACCGGGAGAATTCCTACGAGCAGTACTTC
V: TRBV2; D: TRBD1; size: NA; J: TRBJ2-7; CDR3: CASSSSRAGGNPSEQYF; DNA: TGTGCCAGCAGCTCTTCTCGGGCAGGGGGCAACCCCTCAGAGCAGTACTTC
V: TRBV6-1; D: TRBD1; size: few; J: TRBJ2-3; CDR3: CASSEIKGARTDTQYF; DNA: TGTGCCAGCAGTGAAATTAAGGGGGCGCGCACAGATACGCAGTATTTT